The clone carrying this T cell receptor (beta chain) has a count of ten or more. Its antigen is undetermined. These data are taken from a study of T cells in Graves' hyperthyroidism and ophthalmopathy. Researchers amplified the TCR beta CDR3 regions from RNA transcripts. The HTBI set primed first-round TCR CDR3 RT-PCR. TCRdb passed the multiplex PCR reads through MiXCR, listing each CDR3 protein once. The sample records about 270,000 distinct CDR3 sequences, roughly 22% being singletons. The germline V gene has CDR1 MDHEN and CDR2 SYDVKM. This CDR3 has 15 residues. The V end lost 4 bases, the J end lost 5 bases, and 14 bases lay between the germline ends. Overall study results and limits: Stable hyperthyroidism was told apart from ophthalmopathy by a model built on 13 V-J features.

V and J are TRBV28 and TRBJ2-2; TRBD2 is a possible D gene (6 bases). The source material was blood. This receptor was obtained from a woman aged 40 to 49 with Graves' ophthalmopathy. CDR3 coding DNA: TGTGCCAGCAGTTCAAGCCGGAGGGGTACCGGGGAGCTGTTTTTT. This translates into CASSSSRRGTGELFF.